The 19 T cell receptor beta chains below all came from one sample that was sequenced in a study of tumor-infiltrating lymphocytes in localized non-small cell lung cancer. The protocol was immunoSEQ multiplex PCR, while the TCRdb copy is restricted to in-frame clones and leaves out a portion. The sample lists roughly 7,200 clones; 74% were seen once. Material for sequencing was uninvolved lung tissue not adjacent to the tumor. The receptors shown here come from a human donor with non-small cell lung cancer.

In its sample, this clone was seen a few times. V and J are TRBV11-3 and TRBJ1-1; tentative D call: TRBD1 (5 bases). Germline loops: CDR1 SGHNT, CDR2 YENEEA. CDR3 length: 14 amino acids. V was pared by 3 bases and J by 11 bases, with 19 bases between. The CDR3 nucleotides are TGTGCCAGCAGCTTTGGGGCAGGGTCCCCCCGGGCTTTCTTT. It codes for CASSFGAGSPRAFF.

This chain joins TRBV7-8 and TRBJ2-5, with no clear D. The germline CDR1 and CDR2 sequences are SGHVS and FQNEAQ. CDR3 size: 11 residues. V was shortened by 2 bases and J by 5 bases, with 3 bases between the two germline ends. CDR3 sequence: CASSLFETQYF. In nucleotides, the CDR3 is TGTGCCAGCAGCTTATTTGAGACCCAGTACTTC.

The rearrangement links TRBV27 to TRBJ1-1, with TRBD1 as a possible D gene (6 bases). The CDR3 contains 15 residues. V lost 4 bases and J lost 7, with 19 bases in between. CDR1 is MNHEY and CDR2 is SMNVEV in the germline V gene (reference sequence). DNA of the CDR3: TGTGCCAGCAGTTACGGGTTGGGGGGCAGGGGTGAAGCTTTCTTT. Its protein product is CASSYGLGGRGEAFF.

The chain links TRBV13 to TRBJ1-2, with D perhaps matching TRBD1 (6 bases). CDR3 length equals 15 residues. Germline V gives CDR1 PRHDT, CDR2 FYEKMQ (reference sequence). Trimming stripped 5 bases from V and 4 bases from J, with 17 bases between. Written as DNA, the CDR3 is TGTGCCAGCAGCCCCGGGGGGGCAGGGTTCTATGGCTACACCTTC. It yields the protein CASSPGGAGFYGYTF.

The V gene is TRBV11-3, the J gene TRBJ1-2; weak D call: TRBD1 (6 bases). Trimming pared 0 bases from V and 2 bases from J, leaving 13 bases between. The germline gives CDR1 SGHNT, CDR2 YENEEA. This CDR3 is built from 16 residues. CDR3 nucleotide sequence: TGTGCCAGCAGCTTAGAGGGTCGGAGGGGGAACTATGGCTACACCTTC. Its translation: CASSLEGRRGNYGYTF.

This chain links TRBV29-1 with TRBJ1-3; TRBD1 aligns across 8 bases. J was trimmed by 6 bases and V by 1 base; bases with no gene match: 5. The germline CDR1 and CDR2 sequences are SQVTM and ANQGSEA. The CDR3 is 14 residues long. CDR3 sequence (DNA): TGCAGCGTTGAAGTCAGGGGGCGCGTAAACACCATATATTTT. It codes for CSVEVRGRVNTIYF.

The chain links TRBV10-3 to TRBJ1-1; 9 nucleotides agree with TRBD1. The length of the CDR3 is 14 residues. Trimming took 6 bases from V and 4 from J; bases not matched to a gene: 6. The germline gives CDR1 ENHRY, CDR2 SYGVKD. The DNA of the CDR3 is TGTGCCATCAGACAGGGGGCAGAGAGCACTGAAGCTTTCTTT. Encoded protein: CAIRQGAESTEAFF.

This clone was observed a single time. The chain carries TRBV5-4 and TRBJ1-1, with 8 bases fitting TRBD1. This CDR3 is built from 15 residues. V lost 1 base and J lost 8; bases outside the gene matches: 10. CDR1 and CDR2 (germline): SGHNT, YYREEE (reference sequence). The chain's CDR3 is CASSLLPGGQAEAFF. In DNA form, the CDR3 reads TGTGCCAGCAGCTTGTTACCGGGGGGACAGGCGGAAGCTTTCTTT.

This chain joins TRBV30 and TRBJ2-3; no clear D. The germline V gene encodes CDR1 GTSNPN and CDR2 SVGIG (reference sequence). The CDR3 loop spans 14 amino acids. V lost 2 bases and J 2 bases, leaving 11 bases between the germline ends. The CDR3 sequence is CAWSISVLTDTQYF. CDR3 bases: TGTGCCTGGAGTATCAGCGTACTCACAGATACGCAGTATTTT. The variable domain in full, with the rest retrieved from reference TRBV30 and TRBJ2-3, is SQTIHQWPATLVQPVGSPLSLECTVEGTSNPNLYWYRQAAGRGLQLLFYSVGIGQISSEVPQNLSASRPQDRQFILSSKKLLLSDSGFYLCAWSISVLTDTQYFGPGTRLTVL.

The rearrangement joins TRBV6-5 to TRBJ1-2, with 8 bases matching TRBD1. The junction had 8 bases not matched to a gene; V was cut back by 0 bases and J by 8 bases. Germline CDR1 MNHEY, CDR2 SVGAGI. This CDR3 comprises 15 residues. The CDR3 sequence is CASSYSLGQVGGYTF. The CDR3 DNA sequence: TGTGCCAGCAGTTACTCCCTGGGACAGGTCGGCGGCTACACCTTC.

This clone has more than one count but fewer than ten. The V call is TRBV7-6, the J call TRBJ2-7; 7 nucleotides line up with TRBD1. The ends lost 5 bases at V and 1 base at J; junction bases unmatched: 2. Germline CDR1 is SGHVS and CDR2 is FNYEAQ. The CDR3 is made up of 13 amino acids. CDR3 sequence: CASSATGSYEQYF. The CDR3 nucleotides are TGTGCCAGCAGCGCGACAGGGTCCTACGAGCAGTACTTC.

The chain has TRBV29-1 and TRBJ2-4; the D gene could be TRBD1 or TRBD2 (6 bases each). The CDR3 has 12 residues. The germline V gene encodes CDR1 SQVTM and CDR2 ANQGSEA. V lost 5 bases, J lost 6 bases, and 11 bases lay in between. CDR3 sequence (DNA): TGCAGCGTTATAAAGGGGGGAAACATTCAGTACTTC. Protein product: CSVIKGGNIQYF.

The rearrangement joins TRBV7-8 to TRBJ1-1, with D possibly TRBD1 on 6 matching bases. Deletions cut 5 bases from V and 2 bases from J, with 18 bases between. The germline CDR1 and CDR2 sequences are SGHVS and FQNEAQ. This CDR3 has 16 amino acids. CDR3 sequence: CASSTRGAKINTEAFF. In nucleotides, the CDR3 is TGTGCCAGCAGCACACGGGGGGCCAAGATAAACACTGAAGCTTTCTTT.

This clone was found a few times. This chain links TRBV6-5 with TRBJ1-1, with TRBD1 as a possible D gene (5 bases). The CDR3 length is 15 residues. Per the germline V gene, CDR1 is MNHEY and CDR2 is SVGAGI. Trimming took 2 bases from V and 0 from J, leaving 10 bases between them. Here the CDR3 DNA reads TGTGCCAGCAGTTACCCAGGGTCCATGAACACTGAAGCTTTCTTT. It yields the protein CASSYPGSMNTEAFF.

J is TRBJ2-7 and V is TRBV21-1. TRBV21-1 constitutes a pseudogene. This CDR3 spans 15 amino acids. CDR3 protein: CASSKVTCLSYEQYF. As DNA, the CDR3 is TGTGCCAGCAGCAAAGTCACGTGCCTTTCCTACGAGCAGTACTTC.

The table lists this clone with a few counts. The chain carries TRBV6-1 and TRBJ2-6, with 11 bases identical to TRBD2. This CDR3 has 18 amino acids. The germline CDR1 and CDR2 sequences are MNHNS and SASEGT. V was clipped by 5 bases and J by 2 bases; unmatched bases: 8. CDR3 amino acids: CASSKGSGRAPGANVLTF. For the CDR3, the DNA is TGTGCCAGCAGTAAAGGTAGCGGGAGGGCCCCTGGGGCCAACGTCCTGACTTTC.

V and J are TRBV19 and TRBJ1-5; TRBD1 matches 9 bases. With V trimmed by 4 bases and J by 1 base, 5 bases remained unmatched. Germline values: CDR1 LNHDA, CDR2 SQIVND (reference sequence). The CDR3 is made up of 16 amino acids. In DNA form, the CDR3 reads TGTGCCAGTAGTACAACAGGGGGCCGGAGCAATCAGCCCCAGCATTTT. It codes for CASSTTGGRSNQPQHF.

This clone has a single count. This chain uses TRBV19 with TRBJ2-3, with D possibly TRBD2 on 6 matching bases. This CDR3 region has 15 residues. Germline loops: CDR1 LNHDA, CDR2 SQIVND (reference sequence). V was cut by 3 bases and J by 1 base, with 11 bases left in between. The CDR3 is CASSMEGTGTDTQYF. The CDR3 bases are TGTGCCAGTAGTATGGAGGGTACGGGCACAGATACGCAGTATTTT.

The rearrangement links TRBV6-1 to TRBJ1-2; D not resolved. CDR1 and CDR2 (germline): MNHNS, SASEGT. This CDR3 has 14 residues. Trimming took 4 bases from V and 4 from J, leaving 13 bases between them. CDR3 in DNA: TGTGCCAGCAGTGGGCGGCAGAATTCCTATGGCTACACCTTC. Translating it yields CASSGRQNSYGYTF.